The present T cell receptor beta chain was sequenced within a study of T cell responses to AZD1222 COVID-19 vaccine (dated by TCRdb to the early 2020s). Background for the entire study: AZD1222 recipients with second doses at about 4 weeks or about 12 weeks were pooled, because spike-specific TCR depth and breadth did not differ between schedules. A total of 240 or so trial participants underwent TCR sequencing, of whom roughly 210 had received two doses of AZD1222 and about 25 had received two doses of the MenACWY control vaccine. Enrollment into the trials was organized by age into subgroups of 18-55, 56-69 and 70-plus years, and those subgroups contained approximately 160, 26 and 62 TCR-sequenced participants, respectively.

According to the study, the label for this sample's time point signals: baseline before first vaccination. Vaccinee samples came from UK trials COV001 and COV002, including a single-blind randomized controlled phase 2/3 trial of AZD1222 (ChAdOx1 nCoV-19) in healthy adults. Trial participant PBMC samples were collected at day 0 and day 28 after the second dose for TCRbeta chain sequencing. The CDR3 regions of human TCRbeta chains were subjected to immunosequencing. Per the original workflow: Repertoire TCRs were matched against a reference library of SARS-CoV-2-specific TCRs generated with the MIRA antigen-specificity platform. Breadth was defined as the fraction of unique TCRs that were SARS-CoV-2-associated. Depth was defined as the fraction of total T cells that were SARS-CoV-2-associated. Using the MIRA data, every spike-specific TCR was mapped to the spike region that the TCR reacted to and assigned to either a CD4 or a CD8 class. Log10-transformed breadth and depth values were compared by one-way ANOVA with Sidak's multiple comparisons tests. TCRdb provides this immuneACCESS table in a form limited to in-frame rearrangements. Some clones are lacking; in checked studies, under half of them reflect an unresolved V gene, and why the rest are absent is not known. The DNA gave D and trimming, while V, J and clone size come from that table. In all, the sample holds 75,000 to 90,000 clones, and roughly nine tenths of those were seen once. Jointly, the top ten make up 5.2% of the sample.

This clone has a single count. Its antigen is not yet known. One base away there is no much larger clone; base qualities are not given. Other DNA sequences of this sample code for an identical CDR3. Its CDR3 holds 15 amino acids, cysteine through phenylalanine. Just the 45-base CDR3 DNA is kept, in frame starting at base 1. V and J lose 4 bases and 1 base, and a span of 13 bases separates them. CDR1 and CDR2 (MNHEY, SMNVEV) derive from the germline V gene (reference sequence). Study-wide findings and limitations: The whole spike protein was spanned by vaccine-associated CD4 TCRs, and dominant responses were seen in regions 160-218 and 743-854. Only five to seven AZD1222 recipients were SARS-CoV-2 seropositive at baseline, limiting conclusions about previously exposed vaccinees. Participants were mostly white British and included more females than males, and it was suggested by the authors that clonal diversity may have been underestimated. After two AZD1222 doses, both the breadth and the depth of spike-specific TCRs were significantly higher than at day 0 and than in MenACWY recipients. The 56-69-year group was small, and its depth increase did not reach significance, likely because of low power. Because no samples from the day 14 peak response were available, repertoires could be characterized only after the peak T cell response. Nearly half of unique spike-specific TCRs reportedly recognized epitopes outside regions mutated in the B.1.351 and B.1.1.7 variants.

This specimen consisted of peripheral blood, obtained on day 0 of AZD1222 vaccination. This receptor was identified in an adult in good health. This chain joins TRBV27 to TRBJ1-1; tentative D gene TRBD1, with 5 bases matching. The CDR3 has the sequence CASSSPGRSNTEAFF. The nucleotide sequence reads TGTGCCAGCAGTTCGCCGGGACGGTCGAACACTGAAGCTTTCTTT.